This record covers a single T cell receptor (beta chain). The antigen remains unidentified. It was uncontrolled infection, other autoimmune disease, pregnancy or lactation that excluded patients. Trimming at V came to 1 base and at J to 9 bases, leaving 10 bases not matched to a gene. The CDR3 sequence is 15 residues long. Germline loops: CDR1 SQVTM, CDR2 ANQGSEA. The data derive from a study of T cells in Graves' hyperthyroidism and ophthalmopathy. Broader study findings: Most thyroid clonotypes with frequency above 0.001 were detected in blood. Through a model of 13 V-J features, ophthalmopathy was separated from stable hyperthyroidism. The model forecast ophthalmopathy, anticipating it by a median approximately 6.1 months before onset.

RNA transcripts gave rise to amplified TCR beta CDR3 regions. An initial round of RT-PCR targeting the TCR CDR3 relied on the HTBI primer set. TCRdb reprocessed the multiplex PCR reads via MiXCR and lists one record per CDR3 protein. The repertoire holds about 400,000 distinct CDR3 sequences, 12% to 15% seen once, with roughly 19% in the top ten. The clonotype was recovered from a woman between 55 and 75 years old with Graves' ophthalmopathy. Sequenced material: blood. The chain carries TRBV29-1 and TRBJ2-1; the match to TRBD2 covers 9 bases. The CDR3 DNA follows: TGCAGCGTTGAAGGGGAGGCTAGCGGGACGGGTGAGCAGTTCTTC. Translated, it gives CSVEGEASGTGEQFF.